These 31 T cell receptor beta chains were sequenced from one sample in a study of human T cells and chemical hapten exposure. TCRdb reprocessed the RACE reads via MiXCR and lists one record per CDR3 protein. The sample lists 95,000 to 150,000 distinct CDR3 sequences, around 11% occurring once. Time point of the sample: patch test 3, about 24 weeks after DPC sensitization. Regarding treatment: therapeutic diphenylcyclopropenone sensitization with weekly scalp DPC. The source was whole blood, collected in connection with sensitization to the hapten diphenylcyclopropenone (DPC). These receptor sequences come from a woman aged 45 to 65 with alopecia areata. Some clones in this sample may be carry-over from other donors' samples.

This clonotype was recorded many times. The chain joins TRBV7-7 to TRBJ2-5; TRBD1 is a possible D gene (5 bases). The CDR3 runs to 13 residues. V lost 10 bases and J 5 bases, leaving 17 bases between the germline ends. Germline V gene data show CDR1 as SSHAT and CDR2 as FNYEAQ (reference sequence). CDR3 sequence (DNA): TGTGCCACTGTAGGGGCAGCCCAGGAGACCCAGTACTTC. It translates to CATVGAAQETQYF.

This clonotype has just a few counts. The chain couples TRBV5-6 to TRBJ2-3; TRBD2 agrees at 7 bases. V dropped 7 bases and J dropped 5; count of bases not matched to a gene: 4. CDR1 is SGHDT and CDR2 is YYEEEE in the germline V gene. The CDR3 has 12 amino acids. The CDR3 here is CASRWGGDTQYF. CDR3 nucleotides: TGTGCCAGCCGGTGGGGGGGAGATACGCAGTATTTT.

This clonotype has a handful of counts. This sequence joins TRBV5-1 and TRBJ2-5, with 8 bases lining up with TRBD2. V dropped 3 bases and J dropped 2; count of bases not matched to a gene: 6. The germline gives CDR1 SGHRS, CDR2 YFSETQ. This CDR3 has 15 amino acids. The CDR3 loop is CASSYTAGGQETQYF. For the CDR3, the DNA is TGCGCCAGCAGCTATACCGCGGGGGGACAAGAGACCCAGTACTTC.

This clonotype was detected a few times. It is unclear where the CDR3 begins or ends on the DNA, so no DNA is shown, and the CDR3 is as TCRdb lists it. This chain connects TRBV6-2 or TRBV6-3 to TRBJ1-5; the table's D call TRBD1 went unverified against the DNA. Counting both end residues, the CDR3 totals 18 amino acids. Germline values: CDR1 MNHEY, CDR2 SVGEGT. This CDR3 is CASSFLWTASYSNQPQHF.

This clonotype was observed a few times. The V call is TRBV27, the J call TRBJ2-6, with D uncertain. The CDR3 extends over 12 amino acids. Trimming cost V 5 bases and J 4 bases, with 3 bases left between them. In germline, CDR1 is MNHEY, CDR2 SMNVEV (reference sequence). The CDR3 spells CASSRGANVLTF. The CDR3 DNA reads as TGTGCCAGCAGTCGAGGGGCCAACGTCCTGACTTTC.

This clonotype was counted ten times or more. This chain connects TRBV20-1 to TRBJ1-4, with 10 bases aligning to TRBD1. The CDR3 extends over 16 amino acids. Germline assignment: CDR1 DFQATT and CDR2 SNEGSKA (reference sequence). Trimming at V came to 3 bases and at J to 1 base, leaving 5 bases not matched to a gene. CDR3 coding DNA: TGCAGTGCTAGGGACAGGGGGGGTCTAACTAATGAAAAACTGTTTTTT. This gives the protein CSARDRGGLTNEKLFF.

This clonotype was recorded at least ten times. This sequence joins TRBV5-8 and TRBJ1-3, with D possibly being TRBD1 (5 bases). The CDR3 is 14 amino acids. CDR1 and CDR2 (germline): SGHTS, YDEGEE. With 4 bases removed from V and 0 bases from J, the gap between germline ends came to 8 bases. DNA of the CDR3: TGTGCCAGCAGCGAGGGGATCTCTGGAAACACCATATATTTT. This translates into CASSEGISGNTIYF.

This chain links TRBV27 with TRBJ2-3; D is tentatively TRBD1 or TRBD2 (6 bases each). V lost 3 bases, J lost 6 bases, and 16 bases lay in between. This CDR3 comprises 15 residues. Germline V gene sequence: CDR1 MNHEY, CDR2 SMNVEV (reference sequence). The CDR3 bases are TGTGCCAGCAGTTTCGAAGCGAGGGGGAGGGATACGCAGTATTTT. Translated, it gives CASSFEARGRDTQYF.

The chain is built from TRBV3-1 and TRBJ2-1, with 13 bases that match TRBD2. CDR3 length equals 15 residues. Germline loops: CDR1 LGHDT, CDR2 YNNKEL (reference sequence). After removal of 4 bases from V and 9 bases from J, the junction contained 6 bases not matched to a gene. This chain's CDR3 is CASSPGLAGRGEQFF. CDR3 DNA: TGTGCCAGCAGCCCGGGACTAGCGGGAAGGGGTGAGCAGTTCTTC.

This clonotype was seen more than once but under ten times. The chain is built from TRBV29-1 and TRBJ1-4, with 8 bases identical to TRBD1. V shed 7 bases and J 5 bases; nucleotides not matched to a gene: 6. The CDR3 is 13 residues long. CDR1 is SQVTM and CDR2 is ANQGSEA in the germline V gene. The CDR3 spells CSARTGSNEKLFF. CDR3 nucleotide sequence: TGCAGCGCCCGGACAGGGTCGAATGAAAAACTGTTTTTT.

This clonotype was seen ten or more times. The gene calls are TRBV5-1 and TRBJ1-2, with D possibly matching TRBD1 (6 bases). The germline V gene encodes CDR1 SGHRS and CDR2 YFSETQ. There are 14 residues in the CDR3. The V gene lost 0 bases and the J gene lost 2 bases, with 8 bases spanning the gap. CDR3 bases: TGCGCCAGCAGCTTGGAAGGACAGAACTATGGCTACACCTTC. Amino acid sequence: CASSLEGQNYGYTF.

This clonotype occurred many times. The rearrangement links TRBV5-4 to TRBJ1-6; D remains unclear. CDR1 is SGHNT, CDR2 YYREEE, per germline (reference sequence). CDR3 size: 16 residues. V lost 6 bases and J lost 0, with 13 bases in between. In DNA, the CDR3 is TGTGCCAGCACCCTACCCGAGGGCTCCTATAATTCACCCCTCCACTTT. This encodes CASTLPEGSYNSPLHF.

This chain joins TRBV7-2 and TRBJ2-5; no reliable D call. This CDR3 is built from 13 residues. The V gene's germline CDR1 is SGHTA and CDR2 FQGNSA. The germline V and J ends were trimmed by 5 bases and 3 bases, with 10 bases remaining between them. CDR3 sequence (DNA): TGTGCCAGCAGCCCACAGCAAAAAGAGACCCAGTACTTC. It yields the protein CASSPQQKETQYF.

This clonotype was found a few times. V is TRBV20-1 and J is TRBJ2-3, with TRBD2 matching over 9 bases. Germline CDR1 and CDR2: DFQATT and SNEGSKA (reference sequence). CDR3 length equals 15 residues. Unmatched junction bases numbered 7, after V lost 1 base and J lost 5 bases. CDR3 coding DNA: TGCAGTGCTAGAGCACAGCGGGGGGACGGAGATACGCAGTATTTT. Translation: CSARAQRGDGDTQYF.

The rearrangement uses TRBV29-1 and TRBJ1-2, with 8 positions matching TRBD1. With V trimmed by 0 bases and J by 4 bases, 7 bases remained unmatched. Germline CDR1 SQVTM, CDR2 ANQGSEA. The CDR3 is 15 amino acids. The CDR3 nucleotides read TGCAGCGTTGAAGAGCTACAGGGGGGCGGCTATGGCTACACCTTC. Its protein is CSVEELQGGGYGYTF.

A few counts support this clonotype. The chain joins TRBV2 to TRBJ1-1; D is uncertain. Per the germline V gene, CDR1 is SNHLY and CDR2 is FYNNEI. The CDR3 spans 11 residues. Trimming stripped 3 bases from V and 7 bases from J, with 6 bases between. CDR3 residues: CASSDGLEAFF. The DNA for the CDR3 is TGTGCCAGCAGTGATGGGCTTGAAGCTTTCTTT.

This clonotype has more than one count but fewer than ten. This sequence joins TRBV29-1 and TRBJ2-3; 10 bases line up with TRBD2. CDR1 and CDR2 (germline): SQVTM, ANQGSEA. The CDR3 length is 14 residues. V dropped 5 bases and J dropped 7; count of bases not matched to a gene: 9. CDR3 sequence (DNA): TGCAGCGTTCATAAAGCTAGCGGGAGTCATACGCAGTATTTT. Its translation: CSVHKASGSHTQYF.

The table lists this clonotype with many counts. The DNA of the CDR3 is TGTGCCACCTCGCCCGGGACAGGAAACACCATATATTTT. Residues: CATSPGTGNTIYF. The rearrangement uses TRBV6-5 and TRBJ1-3; D possibly corresponds to TRBD1 (6 bases). CDR1 and CDR2 (germline): MNHEY, SVGAGI. The CDR3 consists of 13 residues. V shed 10 bases and J shed 4 bases, with 14 bases lying between them.

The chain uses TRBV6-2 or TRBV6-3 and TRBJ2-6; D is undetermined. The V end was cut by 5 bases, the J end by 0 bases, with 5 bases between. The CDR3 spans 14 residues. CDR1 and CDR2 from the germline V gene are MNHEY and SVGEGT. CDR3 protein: CASSTLSGANVLTF. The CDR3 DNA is TGTGCCAGCAGTACTCTCTCTGGGGCCAACGTCCTGACTTTC.

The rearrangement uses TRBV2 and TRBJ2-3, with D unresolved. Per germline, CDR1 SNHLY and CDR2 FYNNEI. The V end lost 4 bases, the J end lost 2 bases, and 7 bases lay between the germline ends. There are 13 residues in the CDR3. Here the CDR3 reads CASSGPFTDTQYF. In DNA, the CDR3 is TGTGCCAGCAGTGGGCCGTTCACAGATACGCAGTATTTT.

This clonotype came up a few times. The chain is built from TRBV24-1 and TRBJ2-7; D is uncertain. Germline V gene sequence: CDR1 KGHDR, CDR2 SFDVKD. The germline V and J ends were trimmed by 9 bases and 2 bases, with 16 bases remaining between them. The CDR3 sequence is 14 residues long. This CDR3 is CATSPGLAPYEQYF. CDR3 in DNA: TGTGCCACCTCCCCCGGGTTGGCTCCCTACGAGCAGTACTTC.

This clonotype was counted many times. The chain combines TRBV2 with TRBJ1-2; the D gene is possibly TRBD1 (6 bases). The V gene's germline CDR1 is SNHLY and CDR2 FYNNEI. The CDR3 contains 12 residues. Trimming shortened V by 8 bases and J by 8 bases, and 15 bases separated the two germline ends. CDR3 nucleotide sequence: TGTGCCAGCCTCAAGGGGGGTGACGGCTACACCTTC. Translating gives CASLKGGDGYTF.

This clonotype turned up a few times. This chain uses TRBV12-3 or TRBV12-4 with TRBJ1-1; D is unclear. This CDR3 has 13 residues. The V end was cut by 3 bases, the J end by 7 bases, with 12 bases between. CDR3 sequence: CASSFQSDGEAFF. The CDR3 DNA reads TGTGCCAGCAGTTTTCAGTCGGACGGTGAAGCTTTCTTT.

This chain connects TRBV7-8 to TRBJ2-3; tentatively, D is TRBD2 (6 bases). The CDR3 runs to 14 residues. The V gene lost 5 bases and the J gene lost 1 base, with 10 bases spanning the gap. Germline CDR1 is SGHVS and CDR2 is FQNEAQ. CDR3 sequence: CASSPRDGTDTQYF. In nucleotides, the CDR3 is TGTGCCAGCAGCCCGCGGGACGGCACAGATACGCAGTATTTT.

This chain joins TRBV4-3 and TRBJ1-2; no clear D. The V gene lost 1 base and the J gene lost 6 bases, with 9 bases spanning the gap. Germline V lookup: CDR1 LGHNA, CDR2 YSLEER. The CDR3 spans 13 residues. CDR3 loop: CASSQGEMDGYTF. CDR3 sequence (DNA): TGCGCCAGCAGCCAAGGAGAGATGGATGGCTACACCTTC.

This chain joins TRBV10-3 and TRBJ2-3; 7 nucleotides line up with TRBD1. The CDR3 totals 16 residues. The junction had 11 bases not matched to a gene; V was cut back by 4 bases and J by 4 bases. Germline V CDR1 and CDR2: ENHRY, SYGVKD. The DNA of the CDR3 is TGTGCCATCAGTGCCCAGACAGGGTGGTACGCAGATACGCAGTATTTT. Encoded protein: CAISAQTGWYADTQYF.

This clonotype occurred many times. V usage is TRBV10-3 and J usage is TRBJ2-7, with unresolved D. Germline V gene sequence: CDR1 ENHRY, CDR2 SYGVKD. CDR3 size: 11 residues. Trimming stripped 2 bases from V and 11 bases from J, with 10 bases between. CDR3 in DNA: TGTGCCATCAGTGAGGCCACAAGGGAGTACTTC. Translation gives CAISEATREYF.

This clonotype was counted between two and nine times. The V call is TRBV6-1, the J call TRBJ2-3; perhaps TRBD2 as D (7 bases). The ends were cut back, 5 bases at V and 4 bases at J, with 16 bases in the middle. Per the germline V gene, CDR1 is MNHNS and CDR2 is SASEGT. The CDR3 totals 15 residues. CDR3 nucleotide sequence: TGTGCCAGCAGTTCCCTGGGGGGGCACCCAGATACGCAGTATTTT. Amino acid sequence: CASSSLGGHPDTQYF.

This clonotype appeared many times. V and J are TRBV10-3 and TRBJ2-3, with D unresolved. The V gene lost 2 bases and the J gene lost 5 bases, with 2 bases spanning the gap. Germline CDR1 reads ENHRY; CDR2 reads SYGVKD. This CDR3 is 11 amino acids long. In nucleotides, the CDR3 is TGTGCCATCAGTGAGGTAGATACGCAGTATTTT. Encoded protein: CAISEVDTQYF.

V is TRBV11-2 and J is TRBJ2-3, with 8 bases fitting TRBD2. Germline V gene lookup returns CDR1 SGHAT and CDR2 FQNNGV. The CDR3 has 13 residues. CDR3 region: CASERGSTDTQYF. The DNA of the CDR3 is TGTGCTTCGGAGCGGGGGAGCACAGATACGCAGTATTTT.

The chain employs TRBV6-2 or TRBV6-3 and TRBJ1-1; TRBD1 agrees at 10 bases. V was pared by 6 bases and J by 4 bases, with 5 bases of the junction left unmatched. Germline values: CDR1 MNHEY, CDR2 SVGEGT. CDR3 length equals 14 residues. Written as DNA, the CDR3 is TGTGCCAGCAGCCCCGGGACAGGGGTCACTGAAGCTTTCTTT. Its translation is CASSPGTGVTEAFF.